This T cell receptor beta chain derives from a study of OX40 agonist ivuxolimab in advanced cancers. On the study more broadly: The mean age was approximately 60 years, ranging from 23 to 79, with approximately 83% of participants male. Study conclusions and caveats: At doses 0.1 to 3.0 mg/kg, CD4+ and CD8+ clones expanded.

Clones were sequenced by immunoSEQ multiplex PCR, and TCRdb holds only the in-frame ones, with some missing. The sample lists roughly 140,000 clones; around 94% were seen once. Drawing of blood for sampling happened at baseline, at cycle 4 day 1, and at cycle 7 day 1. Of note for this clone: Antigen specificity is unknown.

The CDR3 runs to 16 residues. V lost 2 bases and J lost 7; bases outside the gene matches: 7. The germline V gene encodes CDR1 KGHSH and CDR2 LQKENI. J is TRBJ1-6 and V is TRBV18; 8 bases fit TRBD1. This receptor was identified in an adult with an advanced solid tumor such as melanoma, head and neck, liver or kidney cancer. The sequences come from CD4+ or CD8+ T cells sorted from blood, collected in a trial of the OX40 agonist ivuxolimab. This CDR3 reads CASSPETGGGNSPLHF. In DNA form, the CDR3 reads TGTGCCAGCTCACCAGAAACAGGGGGAGGAAATTCACCCCTCCACTTT.